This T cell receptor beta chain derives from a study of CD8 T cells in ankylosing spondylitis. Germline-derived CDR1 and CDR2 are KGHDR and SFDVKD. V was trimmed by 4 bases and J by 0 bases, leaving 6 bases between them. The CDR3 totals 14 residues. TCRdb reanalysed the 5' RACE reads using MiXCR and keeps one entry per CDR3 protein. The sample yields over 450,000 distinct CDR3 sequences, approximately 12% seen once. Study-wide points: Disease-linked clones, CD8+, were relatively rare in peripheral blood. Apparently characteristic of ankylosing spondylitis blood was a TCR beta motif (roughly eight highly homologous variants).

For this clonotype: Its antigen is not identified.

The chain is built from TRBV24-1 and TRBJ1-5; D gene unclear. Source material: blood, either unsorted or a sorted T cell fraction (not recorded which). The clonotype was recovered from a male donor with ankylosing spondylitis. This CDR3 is CATSDTYSNQPQHF. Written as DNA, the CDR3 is TGTGCCACCAGTGACACATATAGCAATCAGCCCCAGCATTTT.